The next 14 T cell receptor beta chains were all read from a single sample in a study of cytomegalovirus exposure and HLA in healthy donors. The PCR ran on 60 Vbeta and 13 Jbeta primers. Sequencing was performed with immunoSEQ multiplex PCR; in TCRdb, only in-frame clones are kept and a portion is missing. Here the sample spans 200,000 or so clones, 82% being singletons. The source material was PBMCs. The receptors here all came from a boy under 10 years old in good health and CMV-seronegative.

CDR3 amino acids: CASEGPQTSGGFQETQYF. The CDR3 coding sequence is TGTGCCAGTGAGGGACCGCAAACTAGCGGGGGATTCCAAGAGACCCAGTACTTC. This sequence joins TRBV5-5 and TRBJ2-5; 11 bases line up with TRBD2. Trimming took 8 bases from V and 1 from J; bases not matched to a gene: 16. CDR3 length: 18 residues. CDR1 and CDR2 (germline): SGHKS, YYEKEE (reference sequence).

This sequence joins TRBV19 and TRBJ1-1; D not certain. The CDR3 consists of 12 residues. Trimming removed 6 bases at V and 2 bases at J, with 7 bases between. The germline V gene has CDR1 LNHDA and CDR2 SQIVND (reference sequence). Here the CDR3 reads CASSADNTEAFF. The CDR3, as DNA: TGTGCCAGTAGCGCAGATAACACTGAAGCTTTCTTT.

The table lists this clone with a few counts. The DNA for the CDR3 is TGTGCCAGCAGTTTAGCCCCCGGGACACCAGAGCACCCTAGCACAGATACGCAGTATTTT. As protein: CASSLAPGTPEHPSTDTQYF. The gene calls are TRBV27 and TRBJ2-3; D is perhaps TRBD1 (6 bases). V was trimmed by 2 bases and J by 0 bases, leaving 24 bases between them. The CDR3 spans 20 residues. Germline V CDR1 and CDR2: MNHEY, SMNVEV (reference sequence).

The rearrangement links TRBV19 to TRBJ2-4; 9 positions agree with TRBD2. The V segment lost 3 bases and the J segment 1 base; nucleotides outside the gene matches: 1. The CDR3 length is 15 residues. Germline V gives CDR1 LNHDA, CDR2 SQIVND (reference sequence). The CDR3 nucleotides are TGTGCCAGTAGTATTCTAGCGGGGGCCAAAAACATTCAGTACTTC. It specifies CASSILAGAKNIQYF.

This clone occurred once. The rearrangement joins TRBV7-2 to TRBJ1-4, with D possibly matching TRBD1 (6 bases). The V gene's germline CDR1 is SGHTA and CDR2 FQGNSA. The CDR3 is made up of 15 amino acids. Trimming took off 2 bases at V and 5 bases at J, with 12 bases between the two ends. CDR3 protein: CASSLSGTRNEKLFF. For the CDR3, the DNA is TGTGCCAGCAGCTTATCAGGGACAAGGAATGAAAAACTGTTTTTT.

The chain is built from TRBV10-3 and TRBJ1-2, with a possible D match to TRBD1 (6 bases). Germline values: CDR1 ENHRY, CDR2 SYGVKD. The V gene lost 3 bases and the J gene lost 0 bases, with 8 bases spanning the gap. The CDR3 is made up of 14 amino acids. CDR3 in DNA: TGTGCCATCAGTGACGGGGGGCCTAACTATGGCTACACCTTC. This codes for CAISDGGPNYGYTF.

This clone turned up a few times. The rearrangement links TRBV9 to TRBJ1-2; maybe TRBD1 (5 bases). The CDR3 loop spans 16 amino acids. Between the trimmed V and J ends, which lost 5 bases and 0 bases, there was a span of 17 bases. Germline V CDR1 and CDR2: SGDLS, YYNGEE. CDR3 loop: CASRDGGAGSNYGYTF. CDR3 in DNA: TGTGCCAGCAGGGACGGGGGAGCAGGCTCTAACTATGGCTACACCTTC.

This clone was picked up one time. As DNA, the CDR3 is TGTGCCATCAGTGCCCCGAGCGGGGGCGCGAGGTTCAGCACAGATACGCAGTATTTT. Translating gives CAISAPSGGARFSTDTQYF. The chain combines TRBV10-3 with TRBJ2-3; 8 nucleotides match TRBD2. The J segment lost 0 bases and the V segment lost 4 bases, leaving 15 bases of the junction unmatched. Per the germline V gene, CDR1 is ENHRY and CDR2 is SYGVKD. This CDR3 comprises 19 residues.

The chain carries TRBV5-1 and TRBJ2-1; 11 bases align to TRBD2. The CDR3 covers 16 residues. The V segment lost 3 bases and the J segment 2 bases; nucleotides outside the gene matches: 4. The V gene's germline CDR1 is SGHRS and CDR2 YFSETQ. The CDR3 DNA reads TGCGCCAGCAGCTGGGGACTAGCGGCCCCCTACAATGAGCAGTTCTTC. Its protein is CASSWGLAAPYNEQFF.

Concerning this clone: A junction end diverges from the germline sequence, so it may reflect a read error. V and J are TRBV25-1 and TRBJ2-4; 9 positions agree with TRBD2. Germline-derived CDR1 and CDR2 are MGHDK and SYGVNS. This CDR3 contains 16 residues. This chain's CDR3 is CASSESGGGAKNSQYF. The CDR3 bases are TGTGCCAGCAGTGAATCTGGCGGGGGGGCCAAAAACAGTCAGTACTTC.

The chain uses TRBV4-1 and TRBJ2-5; 8 bases align to TRBD2. Germline V gives CDR1 MGHRA, CDR2 YSYEKL. This CDR3 comprises 17 residues. V dropped 4 bases and J dropped 0; count of bases not matched to a gene: 10. In DNA form, the CDR3 reads TGCGCCAGCAGCCGACAATCCGGGGGGGCGTACCAAGAGACCCAGTACTTC. It is translated as CASSRQSGGAYQETQYF.

The V and J genes are TRBV7-9 and TRBJ1-1; unclear D gene. Germline V gene lookup returns CDR1 SEHNR and CDR2 FQNEAQ (reference sequence). V lost 3 bases to trimming and J lost 0 bases, with 14 bases between them. The CDR3 is 16 residues long. The chain's CDR3 is CASSFLGEVMNTEAFF. The DNA of the CDR3 is TGTGCCAGCAGCTTTCTCGGGGAAGTCATGAACACTGAAGCTTTCTTT. The whole variable domain, filled in from reference TRBV7-9 and TRBJ1-1, reads DTGVSQNPRHKITKRGQNVTFRCDPISEHNRLYWYRQTLGQGPEFLTYFQNEAQLEKSRLLSDRFSAERPKGSFSTLEIQRTEQGDSAMYLCASSFLGEVMNTEAFFGQGTRLTVV.

The chain employs TRBV7-9 and TRBJ1-2; possible D gene TRBD1, 5 bases. Germline V gives CDR1 SEHNR, CDR2 FQNEAQ (reference sequence). The length of the CDR3 is 13 residues. The V gene lost 5 bases and the J gene lost 5 bases, with 12 bases spanning the gap. CDR3 nucleotide sequence: TGTGCCAGCAGCCCGGCGGGGGGGTATGGCTACACCTTC. Amino acids: CASSPAGGYGYTF.

The CDR3 reads CASSQTASPSGANVLTF. For the CDR3, the DNA is TGTGCCAGCAGCCAGACAGCCTCCCCCTCTGGGGCCAACGTCCTGACTTTC. The chain couples TRBV7-8 to TRBJ2-6; TRBD1 is a possible D gene (5 bases). The V gene's germline CDR1 is SGHVS and CDR2 FQNEAQ. The length of the CDR3 is 17 residues. V was pared by 5 bases and J by 0 bases, with 14 bases between. The entire variable domain, with the rest obtained from reference TRBV7-8 and TRBJ2-6, is as follows: GAGVSQSPRYKVAKRGQDVALRCDPISGHVSLFWYQQALGQGPEFLTYFQNEAQLDKSGLPSDRFFAERPEGSVSTLKIQRTQQEDSAVYLCASSQTASPSGANVLTFGAGSRLTVL.